These 23 T cell receptor beta chains were all obtained from the same sample, sequenced in a study of beta chain features in type 1 diabetes. The study's findings and limits: Moderately but significantly shorter TCRB CDR3s were found in Type 1 diabetes patients in all four CD4+ subsets.

These receptors are not linked to any known antigen. Isolated RNA was reverse transcribed in full, so expressed TCRB transcripts were sequenced. This table comes from immunoSEQ multiplex PCR, and its TCRdb copy is limited to in-frame clones, with some not included. The sample lists 630,000 or so clones, 11% to 15% occurring once. The sequenced sample consisted of naive CD4+ T cells from blood. The receptors originated from a young man with type 1 diabetes.

This clone was seen a handful of times. The CDR3, as DNA: TGTGGCATGGGGGAGGGACAGCCCCAGCATTTT. Residues: CGMGEGQPQHF. The rearrangement links TRBV30 to TRBJ1-5; D may be TRBD1 (5 bases). The CDR3 sequence is 11 residues long. Germline CDR1 is GTSNPN and CDR2 is SVGIG (reference sequence).

This clone has more than one count but fewer than ten. The rearrangement uses TRBV27 and TRBJ2-1; a possible D gene is TRBD2 (5 bases). This CDR3 region has 15 residues. V was shortened by 5 bases and J by 7 bases, with 18 bases between the two germline ends. The germline CDR1 and CDR2 sequences are MNHEY and SMNVEV (reference sequence). CDR3: CASSDYRAGVNEQFF. CDR3 nucleotides: TGTGCCAGCAGTGACTACCGGGCCGGAGTAAATGAGCAGTTCTTC.

This clone was seen a few times. This rearrangement joins TRBV5-1 to TRBJ2-5, with D perhaps matching TRBD1 or TRBD2 (5 bases each). The CDR3 has 14 residues. Trimming took 0 bases from V and 2 from J, leaving 8 bases between them. The V gene's germline CDR1 is SGHRS and CDR2 YFSETQ. The CDR3 sequence: CASSLVRGQETQYF. Here the CDR3 DNA reads TGCGCCAGCAGCTTGGTGAGGGGACAAGAGACCCAGTACTTC. Full variable domain (rest looked up from reference TRBV5-1 and TRBJ2-5): KAGVTQTPRYLIKTRGQQVTLSCSPISGHRSVSWYQQTPGQGLQFLFEYFSETQRNKGNFPGRFSGRQFSNSRSEMNVSTLELGDSALYLCASSLVRGQETQYFGPGTRLLVL.

This clone showed up just a few times. The chain uses TRBV7-9 and TRBJ2-7; D perhaps matches TRBD2 (6 bases). Germline V CDR1 and CDR2: SEHNR, FQNEAQ (reference sequence). This CDR3 is built from 14 residues. V lost 4 bases and J lost 0, with 10 bases in between. For the CDR3, the DNA is TGTGCCAGCAGCTCCCCCGGGAGCTCCTACGAGCAGTACTTC. Its translation: CASSSPGSSYEQYF.

This clone has just a few counts. The V and J genes are TRBV20-1 and TRBJ1-1, with D hard to call. CDR3 length: 10 amino acids. Germline V lookup: CDR1 DFQATT, CDR2 SNEGSKA (reference sequence). V dropped 1 base and J dropped 10 bases, with 7 bases sitting between them. This CDR3 is CSARAGGAFF. The CDR3 nucleotides are TGCAGTGCTAGAGCCGGCGGAGCTTTCTTT.

The rearrangement uses TRBV4-1 and TRBJ2-4; 7 bases map to TRBD1. The CDR3 sequence is 14 residues long. CDR1 is MGHRA, CDR2 YSYEKL, per germline. Losses at the gene ends were 5 bases for V and 6 bases for J; bases not matched to a gene: 7. In DNA, the CDR3 is TGCGCCAGCAGCGGTACAGGGGACATAAACATTCAGTACTTC. Encoded protein: CASSGTGDINIQYF.

This clone was seen a handful of times. The rearrangement uses TRBV18 and TRBJ2-7, with 12 bases aligning to TRBD2. Germline lookup yields CDR1 KGHSH and CDR2 LQKENI. With 6 bases clipped from V and 4 bases from J, the junction kept 7 bases outside the gene matches. This CDR3 region has 15 residues. The DNA for the CDR3 is TGTGCCAGCTCGCCTAGCGGGAGGGCCTCGTACGAGCAGTACTTC. The encoded protein is CASSPSGRASYEQYF.

In DNA form, the CDR3 reads TGTGCCAGCAGCCAAAGAGGAACTAGCGGGAGTAGAACAGATACGCAGTATTTT. Protein: CASSQRGTSGSRTDTQYF. The chain links TRBV4-2 to TRBJ2-3; 11 positions agree with TRBD2. J gave up 3 bases and V 2 bases, and 10 bases lay outside the gene matches. Germline V gene data show CDR1 as LGHNA and CDR2 as YNFKEQ. This CDR3 has 18 residues.

The chain recombines TRBV7-9 with TRBJ2-7; 7 positions agree with TRBD1. The CDR3 has 14 residues. Trimming at V came to 5 bases and at J to 5 bases, leaving 9 bases not matched to a gene. The germline CDR1 and CDR2 sequences are SEHNR and FQNEAQ (reference sequence). The CDR3 region is CASSQGQETNEQYF. CDR3 nucleotide sequence: TGTGCCAGCAGCCAAGGACAGGAGACCAACGAGCAGTACTTC.

The table lists this clone with a few counts. The J gene is TRBJ2-3, the V gene TRBV6-5; TRBD1 or TRBD2 may be the D gene (6 bases each). There are 15 residues in the CDR3. Germline V gene data show CDR1 as MNHEY and CDR2 as SVGAGI. V was clipped by 4 bases and J by 4 bases, with 15 bases between them. The CDR3: CASSWSGGRSDTQYF. The DNA of the CDR3 is TGTGCCAGCAGTTGGAGTGGGGGGCGGTCAGATACGCAGTATTTT.

This sequence joins TRBV5-1 and TRBJ1-1; weak D call: TRBD1 (6 bases). V was clipped by 4 bases and J by 5 bases, with 9 bases between them. CDR3 length: 12 amino acids. CDR1 is SGHRS, CDR2 YFSETQ, per germline. Here the CDR3 reads CASSTGRTEAFF. CDR3 DNA: TGCGCCAGCAGCACAGGGAGAACTGAAGCTTTCTTT.

The V gene is TRBV4-2, the J gene TRBJ2-1, with D perhaps TRBD1 or TRBD2 (5 bases each). Germline V gene lookup returns CDR1 LGHNA and CDR2 YNFKEQ. V was trimmed by 4 bases and J by 3 bases, leaving 10 bases between them. This CDR3 has 14 residues. CDR3: CASSRGSVYNEQFF. Here the CDR3 DNA reads TGTGCCAGCAGCCGGGGGTCGGTCTACAATGAGCAGTTCTTC.

The chain's CDR3 is CASSPRLEKYYEQFF. The CDR3 DNA reads as TGCGCCAGCAGCCCGCGACTCGAAAAATACTATGAGCAGTTCTTC. V and J are TRBV5-1 and TRBJ2-1; D ambiguous. Trimming cost V 4 bases and J 8 bases, with 19 bases left between them. Germline CDR1 reads SGHRS; CDR2 reads YFSETQ. CDR3 size: 15 residues.

There are a few counts of this clone. The V call is TRBV7-2, the J call TRBJ1-2; the match to TRBD1 covers 7 bases. This CDR3 is built from 14 residues. V lost 1 base to trimming and J lost 3 bases; unmatched junction nucleotides: 2. The germline V gene encodes CDR1 SGHTA and CDR2 FQGNSA. Here the CDR3 DNA reads TGTGCCAGCAGCTTAGGGACAGGAGACTATGGCTACACCTTC. This translates into CASSLGTGDYGYTF.

This clone appeared a few times. The chain carries TRBV4-2 and TRBJ1-1; D unresolved. CDR3 length: 12 residues. V lost 0 bases and J 7 bases, leaving 6 bases between the germline ends. The germline gives CDR1 LGHNA, CDR2 YNFKEQ. CDR3 sequence: CASSQDPSEAFF. The CDR3 bases are TGTGCCAGCAGCCAAGATCCTAGTGAAGCTTTCTTT.

This clone has just a few counts. The genes are TRBV13 and TRBJ2-1, with 11 bases lining up with TRBD2. The CDR3 loop spans 15 amino acids. V lost 4 bases and J lost 8; bases outside the gene matches: 7. Germline V gene lookup returns CDR1 PRHDT and CDR2 FYEKMQ (reference sequence). Written as DNA, the CDR3 is TGTGCCAGCAGCTATAGCGGGAGGGCCAAGGATGAGCAGTTCTTC. This encodes CASSYSGRAKDEQFF.

This clone was counted a few times. The genes are TRBV5-1 and TRBJ1-1, with TRBD1 as a possible D gene (5 bases). V shed 2 bases and J shed 4 bases, with 9 bases lying between them. Germline V gives CDR1 SGHRS, CDR2 YFSETQ. This CDR3 is 13 amino acids long. The CDR3 coding sequence is TGCGCCAGCAGCTTCCAGGGTCCCACTGAAGCTTTCTTT. The encoded protein is CASSFQGPTEAFF.

This clone was seen just once. The rearrangement links TRBV5-6 to TRBJ2-7; unclear D gene. Germline V lookup: CDR1 SGHDT, CDR2 YYEEEE. Trimming took 0 bases from V and 4 from J, leaving 5 bases between them. This CDR3 contains 12 residues. The CDR3 coding sequence is TGTGCCAGCAGCTTGGGATTATACGAGCAGTACTTC. Its translation: CASSLGLYEQYF.

This rearrangement joins TRBV19 to TRBJ2-7, with 7 bases fitting TRBD1. Germline-derived CDR1 and CDR2 are LNHDA and SQIVND (reference sequence). This CDR3 is 14 amino acids long. With 5 bases clipped from V and 5 bases from J, the junction kept 9 bases outside the gene matches. For the CDR3, the DNA is TGTGCCAGTAGTCCGCGACAGGGACGGGACGAGCAGTACTTC. Its translation: CASSPRQGRDEQYF.

The chain combines TRBV5-4 with TRBJ1-1; D is unresolved. Germline V gene data show CDR1 as SGHNT and CDR2 as YYREEE (reference sequence). V gave up 1 base and J gave up 1 base, with 8 bases separating them. The CDR3 runs to 14 residues. The CDR3 loop is CASSLIEPNTEAFF. The CDR3, as DNA: TGTGCCAGCAGCTTGATCGAACCGAACACTGAAGCTTTCTTT.

Only a few counts were recorded for this clone. Because the CDR3's place on the DNA is in doubt, the DNA is left out and the CDR3 is given as listed by TCRdb. This chain connects TRBV27 to TRBJ1-2. The germline V gene encodes CDR1 MNHEY and CDR2 SMNVEV (reference sequence). The CDR3 numbers 19 amino acids, ends counted. The CDR3 reads CASSPRGGYTFGSVRGYTF.

This clone has a handful of counts. The chain uses TRBV10-3 and TRBJ1-1; possible D gene TRBD1, 5 bases. Trimming took 6 bases from V and 5 from J, leaving 19 bases between them. Per the germline V gene, CDR1 is ENHRY and CDR2 is SYGVKD. This CDR3 comprises 15 residues. CDR3 amino acids: CAIRDSQGERTEAFF. The CDR3 DNA reads TGTGCCATCAGAGACTCTCAGGGTGAACGGACTGAAGCTTTCTTT.

The chain joins TRBV10-3 to TRBJ2-2; D unclear. V was pared by 3 bases and J by 3 bases, with 14 bases between. The length of the CDR3 is 16 residues. Germline V gene lookup returns CDR1 ENHRY and CDR2 SYGVKD. The CDR3 DNA is TGTGCCATCAGTGAACGTCCAGTCCGAGACACCGGGGAGCTGTTTTTT. Encoded protein: CAISERPVRDTGELFF.